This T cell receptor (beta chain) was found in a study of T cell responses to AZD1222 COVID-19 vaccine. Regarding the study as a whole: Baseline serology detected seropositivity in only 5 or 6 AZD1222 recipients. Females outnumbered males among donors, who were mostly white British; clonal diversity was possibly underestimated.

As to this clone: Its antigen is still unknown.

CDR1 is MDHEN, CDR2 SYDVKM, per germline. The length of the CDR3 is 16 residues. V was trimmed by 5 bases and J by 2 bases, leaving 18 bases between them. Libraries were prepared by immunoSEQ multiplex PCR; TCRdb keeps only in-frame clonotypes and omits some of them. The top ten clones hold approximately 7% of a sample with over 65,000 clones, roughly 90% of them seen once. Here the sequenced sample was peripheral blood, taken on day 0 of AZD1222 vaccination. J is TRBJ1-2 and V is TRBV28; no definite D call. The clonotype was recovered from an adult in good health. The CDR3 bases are TGTGCCAGCAGTCCGGGATTAGGGTTACGAAACTATGGCTACACCTTC. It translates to CASSPGLGLRNYGYTF.